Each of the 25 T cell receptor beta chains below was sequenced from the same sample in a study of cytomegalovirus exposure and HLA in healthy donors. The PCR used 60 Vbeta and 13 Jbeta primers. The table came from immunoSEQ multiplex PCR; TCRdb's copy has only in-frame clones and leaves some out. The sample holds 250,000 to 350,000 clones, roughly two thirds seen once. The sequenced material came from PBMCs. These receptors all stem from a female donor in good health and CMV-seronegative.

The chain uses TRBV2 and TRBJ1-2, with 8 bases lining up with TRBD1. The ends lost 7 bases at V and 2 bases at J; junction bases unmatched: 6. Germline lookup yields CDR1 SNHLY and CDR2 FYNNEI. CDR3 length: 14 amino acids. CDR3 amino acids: CASIKQGGNYGYTF. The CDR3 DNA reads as TGTGCCAGCATCAAACAGGGGGGGAACTATGGCTACACCTTC. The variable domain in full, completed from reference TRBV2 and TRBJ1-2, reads EPEVTQTPSHQVTQMGQEVILRCVPISNHLYFYWYRQILGQKVEFLVSFYNNEISEKSEIFDDQFSVERPDGSNFTLKIRSTKLEDSAMYFCASIKQGGNYGYTFGSGTRLTVV.

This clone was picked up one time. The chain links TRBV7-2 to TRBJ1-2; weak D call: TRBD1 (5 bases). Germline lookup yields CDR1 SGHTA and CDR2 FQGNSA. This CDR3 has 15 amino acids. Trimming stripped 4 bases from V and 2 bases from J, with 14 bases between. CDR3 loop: CASSSPGGENYGYTF. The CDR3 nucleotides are TGTGCCAGCAGCTCGCCGGGGGGGGAGAACTATGGCTACACCTTC. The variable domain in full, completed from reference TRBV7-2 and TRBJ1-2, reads GAGVSQSPSNKVTEKGKDVELRCDPISGHTALYWYRQSLGQGLEFLIYFQGNSAPDKSGLPSDRFSAERTGGSVSTLTIQRTQQEDSAVYLCASSSPGGENYGYTFGSGTRLTVV.

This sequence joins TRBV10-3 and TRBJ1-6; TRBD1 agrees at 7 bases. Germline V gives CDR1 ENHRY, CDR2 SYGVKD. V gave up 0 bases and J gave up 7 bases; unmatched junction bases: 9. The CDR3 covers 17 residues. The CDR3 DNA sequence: TGTGCCATCAGTGAGTCAGGAGGGGGCGTGCTGAATTCACCCCTCCACTTT. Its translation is CAISESGGGVLNSPLHF.

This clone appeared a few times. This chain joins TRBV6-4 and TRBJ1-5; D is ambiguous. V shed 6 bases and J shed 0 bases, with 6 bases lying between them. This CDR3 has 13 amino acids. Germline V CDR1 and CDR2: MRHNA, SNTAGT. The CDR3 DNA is TGTGCCAGCAGCTATGATAGCAATCAGCCCCAGCATTTT. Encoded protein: CASSYDSNQPQHF.

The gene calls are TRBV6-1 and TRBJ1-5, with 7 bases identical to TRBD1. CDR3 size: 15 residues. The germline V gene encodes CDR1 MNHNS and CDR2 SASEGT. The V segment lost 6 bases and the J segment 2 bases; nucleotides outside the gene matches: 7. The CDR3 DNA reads TGTGCCAGCAGACAGGGGCGGTTTGGCAATCAGCCCCAGCATTTT. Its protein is CASRQGRFGNQPQHF.

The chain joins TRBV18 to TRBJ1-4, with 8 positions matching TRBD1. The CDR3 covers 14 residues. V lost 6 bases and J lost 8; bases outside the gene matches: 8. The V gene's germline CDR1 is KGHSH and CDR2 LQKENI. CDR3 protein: CASSPRGLKEKLFF. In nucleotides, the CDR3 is TGTGCCAGCTCCCCCAGGGGGCTGAAGGAAAAACTGTTTTTT.

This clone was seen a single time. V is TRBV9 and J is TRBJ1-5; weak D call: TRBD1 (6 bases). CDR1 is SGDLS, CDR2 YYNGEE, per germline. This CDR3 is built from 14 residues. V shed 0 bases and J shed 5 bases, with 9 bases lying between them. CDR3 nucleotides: TGTGCCAGCAGCGTAGCGGGGGGCCATCAGCCCCAGCATTTT. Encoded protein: CASSVAGGHQPQHF.

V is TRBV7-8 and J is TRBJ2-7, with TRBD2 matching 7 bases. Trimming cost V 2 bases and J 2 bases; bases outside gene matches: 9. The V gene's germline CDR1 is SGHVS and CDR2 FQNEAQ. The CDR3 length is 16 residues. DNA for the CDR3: TGTGCCAGCAGCTTACCAGCCGGGACTATCCCCTACGAGCAGTACTTC. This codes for CASSLPAGTIPYEQYF.

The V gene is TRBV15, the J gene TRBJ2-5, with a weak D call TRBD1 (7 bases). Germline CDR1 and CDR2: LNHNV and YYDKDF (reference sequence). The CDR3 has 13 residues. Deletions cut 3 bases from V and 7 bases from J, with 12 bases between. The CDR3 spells CATSREGAGTQYF. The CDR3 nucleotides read TGTGCCACCAGCAGGGAGGGGGCGGGGACCCAGTACTTC.

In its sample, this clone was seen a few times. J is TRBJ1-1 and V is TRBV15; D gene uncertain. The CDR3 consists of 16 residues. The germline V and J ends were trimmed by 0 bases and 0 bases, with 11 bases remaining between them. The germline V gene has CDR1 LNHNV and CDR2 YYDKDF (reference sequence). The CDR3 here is CATSRDTETLNTEAFF. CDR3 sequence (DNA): TGTGCCACCAGCAGAGATACCGAGACACTGAACACTGAAGCTTTCTTT.

The CDR3 DNA reads as TGTGCCAGCAGCCCAAGGGACAGGGGCTATACTGAAGCTTTCTTT. Translated: CASSPRDRGYTEAFF. The chain joins TRBV5-4 to TRBJ1-1; TRBD1 matches at 10 bases. Losses at the gene ends were 4 bases for V and 5 bases for J; bases not matched to a gene: 8. The CDR3 sequence is 15 residues long. CDR1 and CDR2 from the germline V gene are SGHNT and YYREEE (reference sequence). The entire variable domain, with the rest obtained from reference TRBV5-4 and TRBJ1-1, is as follows: ETGVTQSPTHLIKTRGQQVTLRCSSQSGHNTVSWYQQALGQGPQFIFQYYREEENGRGNFPPRFSGLQFPNYSSELNVNALELDDSALYLCASSPRDRGYTEAFFGQGTRLTVV.

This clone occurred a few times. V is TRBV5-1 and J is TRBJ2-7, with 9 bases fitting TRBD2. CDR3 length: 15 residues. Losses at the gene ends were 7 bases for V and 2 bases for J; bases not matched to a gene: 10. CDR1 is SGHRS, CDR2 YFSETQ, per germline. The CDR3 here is CASQRETSGPYEQYF. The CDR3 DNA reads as TGCGCCAGCCAGAGGGAGACTAGCGGACCCTACGAGCAGTACTTC.

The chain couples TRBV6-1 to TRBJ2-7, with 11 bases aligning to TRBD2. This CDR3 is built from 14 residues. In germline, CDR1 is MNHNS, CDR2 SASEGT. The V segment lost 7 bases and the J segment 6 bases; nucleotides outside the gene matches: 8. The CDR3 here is CASTITGTSGEQYF. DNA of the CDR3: TGTGCCAGCACAATAACCGGGACTAGCGGCGAGCAGTACTTC.

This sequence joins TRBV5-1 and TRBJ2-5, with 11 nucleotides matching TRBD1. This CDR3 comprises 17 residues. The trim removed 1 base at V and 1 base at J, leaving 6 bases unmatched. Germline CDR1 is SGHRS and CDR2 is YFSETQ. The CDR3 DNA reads TGCGCCAGCAGCTTGCAGCGGACAGGGGGCGTCCAAGAGACCCAGTACTTC. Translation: CASSLQRTGGVQETQYF.

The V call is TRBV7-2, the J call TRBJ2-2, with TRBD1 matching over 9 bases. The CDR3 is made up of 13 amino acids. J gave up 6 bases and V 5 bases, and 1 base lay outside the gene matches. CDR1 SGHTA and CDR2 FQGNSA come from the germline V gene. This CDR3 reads CASSRTGAGELFF. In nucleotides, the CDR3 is TGTGCCAGCAGCCGGACAGGGGCCGGGGAGCTGTTTTTT.

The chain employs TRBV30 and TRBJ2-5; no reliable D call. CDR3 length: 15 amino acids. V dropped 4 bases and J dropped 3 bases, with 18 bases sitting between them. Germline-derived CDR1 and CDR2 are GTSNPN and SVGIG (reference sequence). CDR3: CAWTTYSRGEETQYF. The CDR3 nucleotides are TGTGCCTGGACTACGTATTCCCGCGGCGAAGAGACCCAGTACTTC.

CDR3 nucleotides: TGTGCCAGCAGTTTACGAGACAGGAGCACAGATACGCAGTATTTT. The encoded protein is CASSLRDRSTDTQYF. The rearrangement joins TRBV27 to TRBJ2-3; TRBD1 might be the D (6 bases). The CDR3 sequence is 15 residues long. Trimming took 2 bases from V and 0 from J, leaving 9 bases between them. Germline CDR1 is MNHEY and CDR2 is SMNVEV (reference sequence).

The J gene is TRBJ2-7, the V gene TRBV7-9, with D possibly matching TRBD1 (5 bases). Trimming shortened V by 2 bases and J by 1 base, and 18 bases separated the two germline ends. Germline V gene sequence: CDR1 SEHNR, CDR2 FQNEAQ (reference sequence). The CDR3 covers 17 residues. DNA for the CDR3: TGTGCCAGCAGCTTAAGAACGACAGACCCTTGGTCCTACGAGCAGTACTTC. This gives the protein CASSLRTTDPWSYEQYF.

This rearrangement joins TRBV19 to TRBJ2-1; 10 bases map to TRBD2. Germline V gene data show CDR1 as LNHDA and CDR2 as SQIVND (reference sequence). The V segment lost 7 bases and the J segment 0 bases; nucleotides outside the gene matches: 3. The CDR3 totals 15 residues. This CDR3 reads CASNSGRTSYNEQFF. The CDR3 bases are TGTGCCAGTAATAGCGGGAGGACCTCCTACAATGAGCAGTTCTTC.

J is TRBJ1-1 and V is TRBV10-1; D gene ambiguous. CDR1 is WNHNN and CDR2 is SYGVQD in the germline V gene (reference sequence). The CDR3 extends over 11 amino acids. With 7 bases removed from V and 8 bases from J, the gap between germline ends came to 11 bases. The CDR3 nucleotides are TGCGCCAGCATCCGCGCTATAGAAGCTTTCTTT. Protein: CASIRAIEAFF.

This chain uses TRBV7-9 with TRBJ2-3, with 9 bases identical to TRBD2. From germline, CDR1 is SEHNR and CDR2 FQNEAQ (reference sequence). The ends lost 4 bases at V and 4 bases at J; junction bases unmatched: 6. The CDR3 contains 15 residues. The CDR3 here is CASSSYVAGADTQYF. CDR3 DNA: TGTGCCAGCAGCTCGTACGTAGCGGGAGCAGATACGCAGTATTTT.

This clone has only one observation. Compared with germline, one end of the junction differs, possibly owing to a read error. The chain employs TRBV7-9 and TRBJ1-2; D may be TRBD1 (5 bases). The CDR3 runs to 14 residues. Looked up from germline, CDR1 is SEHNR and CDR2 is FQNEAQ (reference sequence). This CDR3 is CSSSSLQGRGGYTF. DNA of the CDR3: TGTTCCAGCTCCTCATTGCAGGGTCGTGGCGGCTACACCTTC. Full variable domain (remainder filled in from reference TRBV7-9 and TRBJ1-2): DTGVSQNPRHKITKRGQNVTFRCDPISEHNRLYWYRQTLGQGPEFLTYFQNEAQLEKSRLLSDRFSAERPKGSFSTLEIQRTEQGDSAMYLCSSSSLQGRGGYTFGSGTRLTVV.

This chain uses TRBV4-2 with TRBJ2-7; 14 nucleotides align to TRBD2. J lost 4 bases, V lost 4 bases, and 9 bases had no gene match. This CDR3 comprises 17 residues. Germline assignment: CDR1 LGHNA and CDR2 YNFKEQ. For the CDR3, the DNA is TGTGCCAGCAGCCCGGGACTAGCGGGAGAAGGGGGTTACGAGCAGTACTTC. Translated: CASSPGLAGEGGYEQYF.

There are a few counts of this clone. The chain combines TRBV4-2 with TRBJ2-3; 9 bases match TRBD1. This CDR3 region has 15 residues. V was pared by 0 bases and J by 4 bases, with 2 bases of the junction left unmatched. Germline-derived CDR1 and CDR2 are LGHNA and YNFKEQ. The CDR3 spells CASSQETGGPDTQYF. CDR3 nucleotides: TGTGCCAGCAGCCAAGAGACAGGGGGACCAGATACGCAGTATTTT.

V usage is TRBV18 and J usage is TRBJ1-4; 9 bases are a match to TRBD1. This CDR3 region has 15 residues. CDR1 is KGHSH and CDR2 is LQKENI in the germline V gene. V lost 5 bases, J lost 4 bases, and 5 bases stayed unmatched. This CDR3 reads CASSSGTGINEKLFF. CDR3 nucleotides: TGTGCCAGCTCATCCGGGACAGGGATTAATGAAAAACTGTTTTTT.